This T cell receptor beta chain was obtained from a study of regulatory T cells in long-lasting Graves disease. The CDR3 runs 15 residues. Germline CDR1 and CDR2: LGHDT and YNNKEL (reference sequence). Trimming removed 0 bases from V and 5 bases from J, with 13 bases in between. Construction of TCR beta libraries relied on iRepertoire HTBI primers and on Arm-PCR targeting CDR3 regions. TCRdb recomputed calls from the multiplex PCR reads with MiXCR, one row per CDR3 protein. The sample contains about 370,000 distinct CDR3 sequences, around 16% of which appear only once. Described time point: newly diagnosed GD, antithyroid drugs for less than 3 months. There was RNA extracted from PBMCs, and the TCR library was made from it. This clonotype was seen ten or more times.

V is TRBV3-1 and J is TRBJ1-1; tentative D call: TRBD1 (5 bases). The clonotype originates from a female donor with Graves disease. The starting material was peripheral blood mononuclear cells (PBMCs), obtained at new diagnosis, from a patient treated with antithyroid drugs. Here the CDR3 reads CASSQEGVRRTEAFF. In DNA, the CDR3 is TGTGCCAGCAGCCAAGAGGGGGTGCGGAGGACTGAAGCTTTCTTT.